The sequence of this T cell receptor (beta chain) was determined in a study of PD-L1 blockade in urothelial cancer. Study in general: Median blood clonality was around 0.086, with around 83,000 unique TCRs.

Trimming cost V 3 bases and J 7 bases; bases outside gene matches: 16. Germline V gene sequence: CDR1 LNHDA, CDR2 SQIVND (reference sequence). The CDR3 spans 18 residues. Time point of the sample: peripheral blood 6 weeks after treatment start. Sequenced by immunoSEQ multiplex PCR; TCRdb stores in-frame clones only, minus some. The table has about 45,000 clones, roughly four fifths seen once. The sequence was collected from a man aged 55 to 70 with urothelial cancer. The chain carries TRBV19 and TRBJ2-4, with TRBD2 identical over 9 bases. Specimen: PBMCs, collected around atezolizumab (anti-PD-L1) treatment. DNA of the CDR3: TGTGCCAGTAGTATTAGAGTAGCGGGAGTCGGGGGGGAGAACATTCAGTACTTC. This sequence encodes CASSIRVAGVGGENIQYF. Based on the CDR3 plus reference TRBV19 and TRBJ2-4, the full variable domain is DGGITQSPKYLFRKEGQNVTLSCEQNLNHDAMYWYRQDPGQGLRLIYYSQIVNDFQKGDIAEGYSVSREKKESFPLTVTSAQKNPTAFYLCASSIRVAGVGGENIQYFGAGTRLSVL.